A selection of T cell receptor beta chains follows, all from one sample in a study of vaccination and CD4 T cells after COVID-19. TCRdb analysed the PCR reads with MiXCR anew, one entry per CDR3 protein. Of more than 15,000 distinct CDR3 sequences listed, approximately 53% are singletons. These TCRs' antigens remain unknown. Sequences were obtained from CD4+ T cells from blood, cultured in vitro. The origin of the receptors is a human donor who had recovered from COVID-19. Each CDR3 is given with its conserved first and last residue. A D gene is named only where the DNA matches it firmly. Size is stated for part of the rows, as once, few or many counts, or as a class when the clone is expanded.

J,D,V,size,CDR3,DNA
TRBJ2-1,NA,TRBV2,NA,CASSESLLRVPYNEQFF,TGTGCCAGCAGTGAATCCCTTTTAAGGGTCCCCTACAATGAGCAGTTCTTC
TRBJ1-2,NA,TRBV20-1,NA,CSASPGNYGYTF,TGCAGTGCTAGCCCGGGAAACTATGGCTACACCTTC
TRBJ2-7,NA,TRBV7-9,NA,CASTLGYEQYF,TGTGCCAGCACGTTGGGCTACGAGCAGTACTTC
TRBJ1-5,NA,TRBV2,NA,CASRGDGDNQPQHF,TGTGCCAGCAGGGGGGACGGCGACAATCAGCCCCAGCATTTT
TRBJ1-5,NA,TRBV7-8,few,CASSLGANSNQPQHF,TGTGCCAGCAGCTTAGGGGCCAATAGCAATCAGCCCCAGCATTTT
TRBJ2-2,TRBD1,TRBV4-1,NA,CASSRGQGTTGELFF,TGCGCCAGCAGCCGGGGACAGGGGACCACCGGGGAGCTGTTTTTT
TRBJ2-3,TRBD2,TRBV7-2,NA,CASSLWLLAGEGTDTQYF,TGTGCCAGCAGCTTATGGCTCTTAGCGGGGGAGGGAACAGATACGCAGTATTTT
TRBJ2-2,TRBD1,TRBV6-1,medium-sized,CASRAGQGSPGELFF,TGTGCCAGCAGAGCGGGACAGGGGTCTCCCGGGGAGCTGTTTTTT
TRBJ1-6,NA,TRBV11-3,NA,CASTRDGESPLHF,TGTGCCAGCACCCGGGATGGCGAATCACCCCTCCACTTT
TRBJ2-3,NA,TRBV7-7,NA,CASSPLTLTDTQYF,TGTGCTAGCAGCCCCCTTACTCTCACAGATACGCAGTATTTT
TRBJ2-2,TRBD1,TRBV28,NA,CASSLNAGGGELFF,TGTGCCAGCAGTTTAAATGCAGGGGGCGGGGAGCTGTTTTTT
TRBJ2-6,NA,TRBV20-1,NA,CSANRAGANVLTF,TGCAGTGCAAATAGGGCTGGGGCCAACGTCCTGACTTTC
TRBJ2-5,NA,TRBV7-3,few,CASSFSPGHQETQYF,TGTGCCAGCAGCTTTTCTCCGGGACACCAAGAGACCCAGTACTTC
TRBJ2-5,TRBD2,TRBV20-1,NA,CSARGSSGGLLGQETQYF,TGCAGTGCTAGGGGTTCTAGCGGGGGCTTGTTGGGCCAAGAGACCCAGTACTTC
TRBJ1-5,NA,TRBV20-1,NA,CSAREGGDHNQPQHF,TGCAGTGCTAGAGAAGGAGGGGACCACAATCAGCCCCAGCATTTT
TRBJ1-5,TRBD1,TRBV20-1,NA,CSAASVDRGAQPQHF,TGCAGTGCTGCGTCCGTCGACAGGGGTGCTCAGCCCCAGCATTTT
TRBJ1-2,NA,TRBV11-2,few,CASSFGPGIWTGDYGYTF,NA
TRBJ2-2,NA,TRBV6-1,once,CATPIAEGVTGNTGELFF,TGTGCCACGCCGATCGCGGAGGGGGTAACAGGGAACACCGGGGAGCTGTTTTTT
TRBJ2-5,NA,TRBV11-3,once,CASSRGRDVDQETQYF,TGTGCCAGCAGCAGAGGCCGGGACGTAGACCAAGAGACCCAGTACTTC
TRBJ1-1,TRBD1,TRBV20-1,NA,CGASQGARGTEAFF,TGCGGTGCTAGCCAGGGGGCGCGAGGCACTGAAGCTTTCTTT
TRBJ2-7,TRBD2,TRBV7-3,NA,CASSLPGLAFSYEQYF,TGTGCCAGCAGCCTTCCGGGACTAGCGTTTTCCTACGAGCAGTACTTC
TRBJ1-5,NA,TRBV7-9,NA,CASSLGETAASGQPQHF,TGTGCCAGCAGCTTAGGCGAAACGGCCGCCTCCGGGCAGCCCCAGCATTTT
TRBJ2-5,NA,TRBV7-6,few,CASSLGRSETQYF,TGTGCTAGCAGCTTAGGCAGGAGTGAGACCCAGTACTTC
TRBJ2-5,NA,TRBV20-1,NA,CSARELQETQYF,TGCAGTGCTAGAGAATTACAAGAGACCCAGTACTTC
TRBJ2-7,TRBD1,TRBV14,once,CASSQDPFWGQGDYEQYF,TGTGCCAGCAGCCAAGATCCGTTTTGGGGACAGGGCGATTACGAGCAGTACTTC
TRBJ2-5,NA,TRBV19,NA,CATRKRGGLSLETQYF,TGTGCCACTAGAAAGAGGGGGGGTTTATCCTTAGAGACCCAGTACTTC
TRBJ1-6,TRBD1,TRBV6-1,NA,CASRTGQRSDNSPLHF,TGTGCCAGCAGGACGGGACAGCGGTCGGATAATTCACCCCTCCACTTT
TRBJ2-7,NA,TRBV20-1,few,CSARTRDGNGNYEQYF,TGCAGTGCTAGAACCCGGGACGGGAACGGGAACTACGAGCAGTACTTC
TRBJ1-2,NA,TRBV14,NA,CASSPTGDYGYTF,TGTGCCAGCAGCCCGACGGGAGACTATGGCTACACCTTC
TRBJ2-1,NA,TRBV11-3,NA,CASSFRVRQIRNEQFF,TGTGCCAGCAGCTTTAGGGTTCGACAGATAAGAAATGAGCAGTTCTTC
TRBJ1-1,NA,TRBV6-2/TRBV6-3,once,CASSVNTEAFF,TGTGCCAGCAGTGTCAACACTGAAGCTTTCTTT
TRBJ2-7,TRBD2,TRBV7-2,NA,CASSLDPAGTYEQYF,TGTGCCAGCAGCTTAGATCCAGCGGGGACCTACGAGCAGTACTTC
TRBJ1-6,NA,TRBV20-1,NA,CSARLGAAGSPLHF,TGCAGTGCTAGGCTGGGGGCAGCGGGTTCACCCCTCCACTTT
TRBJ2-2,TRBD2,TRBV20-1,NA,CSATSGSLTGELFF,TGCAGTGCCACTAGCGGGAGTCTCACCGGGGAGCTGTTTTTT
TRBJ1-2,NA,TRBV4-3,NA,CASSQVGPNYGYTF,TGCGCCAGCAGCCAAGTAGGACCTAACTATGGCTACACCTTC
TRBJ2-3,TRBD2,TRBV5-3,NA,CARRQSRLAEFTDTQYF,TGTGCCAGAAGACAATCCCGACTAGCGGAGTTCACAGATACGCAGTATTTT
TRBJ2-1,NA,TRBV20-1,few,CSVTRRDPNSYNEQFF,TGCAGTGTTACCCGCCGGGACCCCAACTCCTACAATGAGCAGTTCTTC
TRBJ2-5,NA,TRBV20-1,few,CSARGDSQETQYF,TGCAGTGCCAGAGGGGACTCACAAGAGACCCAGTACTTC
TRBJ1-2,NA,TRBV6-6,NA,CASSYSRGFGYTF,TGTGCCAGCAGTTACTCTCGGGGCTTCGGCTACACCTTC
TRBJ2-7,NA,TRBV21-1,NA,CASSTLLRGRDQYF,TGTGCCAGCAGTACCCTACTTCGGGGCCGAGACCAGTACTTC
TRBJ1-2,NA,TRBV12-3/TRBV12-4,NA,CASSSLSTAPYGYTF,TGTGCCAGCAGTTCCCTATCAACGGCCCCCTATGGCTACACCTTC
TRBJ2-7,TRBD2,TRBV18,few,CASSRSGSGYEQYF,TGTGCCAGCTCTCGCAGCGGGAGCGGCTACGAGCAGTACTTC
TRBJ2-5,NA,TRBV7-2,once,CASSLSGALETQYF,TGTGCCAGCAGCTTATCTGGGGCTCTGGAGACCCAGTACTTC
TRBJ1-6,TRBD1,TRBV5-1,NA,CASSLDGTAGNSPLHF,TGCGCCAGCAGCTTGGACGGGACAGCTGGGAATTCACCCCTCCACTTT
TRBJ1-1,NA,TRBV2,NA,CASIADRNTEAFF,TGTGCCAGCATCGCCGACAGGAACACTGAAGCTTTCTTT
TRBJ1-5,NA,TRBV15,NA,CATSRDRNQPQHF,TGTGCCACCAGCAGAGATCGGAATCAGCCCCAGCATTTT
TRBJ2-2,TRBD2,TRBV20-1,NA,CSAHPGQGTSGNTGELFF,TGCAGTGCCCACCCCGGACAAGGGACTAGCGGGAACACCGGGGAGCTGTTTTTT
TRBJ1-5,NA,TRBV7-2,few,CASSPQGTANQPQHF,TGTGCCAGCAGCCCCCAGGGGACCGCCAATCAGCCCCAGCATTTT
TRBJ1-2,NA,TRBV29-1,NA,CSVSLKSGNYGYTF,TGCAGCGTATCTCTGAAGTCGGGTAACTATGGCTACACCTTC
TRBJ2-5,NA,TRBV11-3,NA,CASSFSAGQETQYF,TGTGCCAGCAGCTTTTCGGCAGGACAAGAGACCCAGTACTTC
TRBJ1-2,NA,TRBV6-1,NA,CASSEGAGQGYTF,TGTGCCAGCAGTGAAGGGGCAGGGCAAGGCTACACCTTC
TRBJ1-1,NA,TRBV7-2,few,CASSLVRGDLEAFF,TGTGCCAGCAGCTTAGTCAGGGGCGATTTAGAAGCTTTCTTT
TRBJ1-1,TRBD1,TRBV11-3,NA,CASSTGQGNTEAFF,TGTGCCAGCAGCACGGGACAGGGGAACACTGAAGCTTTCTTT
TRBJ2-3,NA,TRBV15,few,CATSRTIDTQYF,TGTGCCACCAGCAGGACTATTGATACGCAGTATTTT